These 12 T cell receptor beta chains came from one sample sequenced in a study of T cell responses to AZD1222 COVID-19 vaccine. The repertoire was sequenced with immunoSEQ multiplex PCR; TCRdb's copy has only in-frame clones and lacks some. The sample consists of some 91,000 clones, just over 90% of them appearing once. The sequences come from peripheral blood, collected on day 0 of AZD1222 vaccination. These receptor sequences come from an adult in good health.

The gene calls are TRBV7-9 and TRBJ1-2, with 8 nucleotides matching TRBD1. V lost 5 bases to trimming and J lost 6 bases; unmatched junction nucleotides: 14. CDR3 length: 16 amino acids. The germline CDR1 and CDR2 sequences are SEHNR and FQNEAQ (reference sequence). The CDR3: CASSEDRAIVPNGYTF. Written as DNA, the CDR3 is TGTGCCAGCAGCGAGGACAGGGCTATAGTCCCGAATGGCTACACCTTC.

This CDR3 reads CATTRTGAESSPLHF. CDR3 nucleotides: TGTGCCACAACCCGGACAGGGGCGGAATCCTCACCCCTCCACTTT. The chain carries TRBV6-5 and TRBJ1-6; 9 nucleotides line up with TRBD1. The V gene end was trimmed by 10 bases and the J gene end by 10 bases; junction bases not matched to a gene: 14. This CDR3 has 15 residues. The germline V gene encodes CDR1 MNHEY and CDR2 SVGAGI.

The chain uses TRBV4-1 and TRBJ2-7; 7 nucleotides agree with TRBD1. Germline loops: CDR1 MGHRA, CDR2 YSYEKL. The CDR3 runs 18 residues. V was pared by 4 bases and J by 2 bases, with 17 bases of the junction left unmatched. The CDR3 DNA reads as TGCGCCAGCAGCCTTAAGTCACGGGACAGCGAGGCTACCTACGAGCAGTACTTC. This encodes CASSLKSRDSEATYEQYF.

The chain recombines TRBV24-1 with TRBJ2-5, with D perhaps matching TRBD2 (6 bases). The germline gives CDR1 KGHDR, CDR2 SFDVKD. V lost 4 bases and J lost 4, with 18 bases in between. This CDR3 comprises 16 residues. The CDR3 sequence: CATSELRGLSPETQYF. The DNA of the CDR3 is TGTGCCACCAGTGAGCTCCGGGGACTCTCGCCAGAGACCCAGTACTTC.

This chain links TRBV19 with TRBJ2-2; D remains ambiguous. The CDR3 loop spans 15 amino acids. In germline, CDR1 is LNHDA, CDR2 SQIVND (reference sequence). Between the trimmed V and J ends, which lost 3 bases and 2 bases, there was a span of 10 bases. CDR3 sequence reads: CASSILGPNTGELFF. As DNA, the CDR3 is TGTGCCAGTAGTATTCTGGGCCCCAACACCGGGGAGCTGTTTTTT.

This sequence joins TRBV7-6 and TRBJ2-1, with D perhaps given as TRBD1 or TRBD2 (5 bases each). Trimming left V 0 bases short and J 8 bases short, with 23 bases between. CDR1 SGHVS and CDR2 FNYEAQ come from the germline V gene. CDR3 size: 18 residues. CDR3 amino acids: CASSLARTGTEVGDEQFF. The CDR3 DNA is TGTGCCAGCAGCTTAGCCAGAACCGGGACCGAGGTAGGCGATGAGCAGTTCTTC.

The V gene is TRBV5-6, the J gene TRBJ1-5, with TRBD1 as a possible D gene (5 bases). Trimming took 4 bases from V and 7 from J, leaving 12 bases between them. Germline assignment: CDR1 SGHDT and CDR2 YYEEEE. CDR3 size: 13 residues. The CDR3 DNA follows: TGTGCCAGCAGCACGGGGGGGAGGCAGCCCCAGCATTTT. Its translation is CASSTGGRQPQHF. Together with reference TRBV5-6 and TRBJ1-5, the CDR3 gives the full variable domain: DAGVTQSPTHLIKTRGQQVTLRCSPKSGHDTVSWYQQALGQGPQFIFQYYEEEERQRGNFPDRFSGHQFPNYSSELNVNALLLGDSALYLCASSTGGRQPQHFGDGTRLSIL.

The chain recombines TRBV5-6 with TRBJ1-5; 7 positions match TRBD1. V was clipped by 5 bases and J by 5 bases; unmatched bases: 7. In germline, CDR1 is SGHDT, CDR2 YYEEEE. The CDR3 covers 14 residues. In DNA form, the CDR3 reads TGTGCCAGCAGTTTTAGACAGGGTTATCAGCCCCAGCATTTT. Amino acid sequence: CASSFRQGYQPQHF.

The chain couples TRBV18 to TRBJ1-3; D is ambiguous. The CDR3 extends over 17 amino acids. The germline V gene has CDR1 KGHSH and CDR2 LQKENI. V lost 4 bases, J lost 0 bases, and 16 bases lay in between. This CDR3 is CASSRARSLDSGNTIYF. CDR3 nucleotide sequence: TGTGCCAGCTCACGGGCTCGATCCTTGGACTCTGGAAACACCATATATTTT.

The chain recombines TRBV7-2 with TRBJ2-3; D unresolved. This CDR3 spans 11 amino acids. Germline V CDR1 and CDR2: SGHTA, FQGNSA. Between the trimmed V and J ends, which lost 5 bases and 5 bases, there was a span of 5 bases. In DNA form, the CDR3 reads TGTGCCAGCAGCCCCAAAGATACGCAGTATTTT. It specifies CASSPKDTQYF. Full variable domain (remainder filled in from reference TRBV7-2 and TRBJ2-3): GAGVSQSPSNKVTEKGKDVELRCDPISGHTALYWYRQSLGQGLEFLIYFQGNSAPDKSGLPSDRFSAERTGGSVSTLTIQRTQQEDSAVYLCASSPKDTQYFGPGTRLTVL.

This chain links TRBV7-2 with TRBJ1-5, with a tentative D call TRBD1 (6 bases). The CDR3 has 13 residues. Per germline, CDR1 SGHTA and CDR2 FQGNSA. V shed 4 bases and J shed 11 bases, with 15 bases lying between them. The CDR3 sequence: CASSSNRELAQHF. The CDR3 bases are TGTGCCAGCAGCTCTAACAGGGAGTTGGCCCAGCATTTT.

The rearrangement joins TRBV2 to TRBJ2-2; D might be TRBD2 (5 bases). V dropped 6 bases and J dropped 2 bases, with 19 bases sitting between them. This CDR3 has 17 amino acids. Per the germline V gene, CDR1 is SNHLY and CDR2 is FYNNEI. CDR3 nucleotides: TGTGCCAGCAGCAGCCTCGGTCCGGGAACAAACACCGGGGAGCTGTTTTTT. Amino acids: CASSSLGPGTNTGELFF.